This passage covers 17 T cell receptor beta chains from one sample sequenced in a study of blood T cell repertoires in COVID-19. Sequenced by immunoSEQ multiplex PCR; TCRdb stores in-frame clones only, minus some. The data show under 350,000 clones, 89% seen once. Sequencing was carried out using peripheral blood. These receptors were collected from a woman aged 25-40 years with COVID-19, enrolled during active disease.

V and J are TRBV19 and TRBJ1-5; a possible D gene is TRBD1 (6 bases). Germline lookup yields CDR1 LNHDA and CDR2 SQIVND (reference sequence). The CDR3 covers 15 residues. The V end was cut by 6 bases, the J end by 3 bases, with 15 bases between. The CDR3 DNA follows: TGTGCCAGTAGCGAACAGGGACATGACAATCAGCCCCAGCATTTT. It encodes CASSEQGHDNQPQHF.

The rearrangement joins TRBV9 to TRBJ2-3, with TRBD2 identical over 10 bases. Germline-derived CDR1 and CDR2 are SGDLS and YYNGEE. V lost 0 bases to trimming and J lost 5 bases; unmatched junction nucleotides: 9. The CDR3 totals 17 residues. The CDR3 DNA sequence: TGTGCCAGCAGCGTAGGGGGATCTAGCGGGGGTTTAGATACGCAGTATTTT. It codes for CASSVGGSSGGLDTQYF. The full variable domain, rest sourced from reference TRBV9 and TRBJ2-3, is DSGVTQTPKHLITATGQRVTLRCSPRSGDLSVYWYQQSLDQGLQFLIQYYNGEERAKGNILERFSAQQFPDLHSELNLSSLELGDSALYFCASSVGGSSGGLDTQYFGPGTRLTVL.

The chain recombines TRBV21-1 with TRBJ2-4; the D call TRBD2 from the table was never checked on the DNA. TRBV21-1 is given as a pseudogene. The CDR3 spans 16 residues. The CDR3 here is CASSKDREEAKNIQYF. CDR3 bases: TGTGCCAGCAGCAAAGATAGGGAGGAAGCCAAAAACATTCAGTACTTC.

V is TRBV7-3 and J is TRBJ1-1, with 11 positions matching TRBD1. Germline assignment: CDR1 SGHTA and CDR2 FQGTGA. The CDR3 runs 14 residues. With 5 bases clipped from V and 6 bases from J, the junction kept 5 bases outside the gene matches. This CDR3 is CASSAGTGGSEAFF. CDR3 in DNA: TGTGCCAGCAGCGCCGGGACAGGGGGATCTGAAGCTTTCTTT.

J is TRBJ1-2 and V is TRBV6-4; tentatively, D is TRBD1 (6 bases). Germline CDR1 reads MRHNA; CDR2 reads SNTAGT. The CDR3 covers 11 residues. V lost 4 bases to trimming and J lost 8 bases, with 8 bases between them. Here the CDR3 DNA reads TGTGCCAGCAGTGGCGGGGGCGGCTACACCTTC. This translates into CASSGGGGYTF.

The CDR3 DNA sequence: TGTGCCAGCAGCCCGGGACTCATCACAGATACGCAGTATTTT. Protein: CASSPGLITDTQYF. This chain links TRBV7-2 with TRBJ2-3, with a weak D call TRBD2 (6 bases). Germline CDR1 SGHTA, CDR2 FQGNSA. The CDR3 has 14 amino acids. Trimming stripped 5 bases from V and 2 bases from J, with 11 bases between.

CDR3: CASSFSVSGTDTQYF. The CDR3 bases are TGCGCCAGCAGCTTTTCGGTTTCGGGCACAGATACGCAGTATTTT. The chain links TRBV4-1 to TRBJ2-3, with D unresolved. V lost 5 bases, J lost 1 base, and 13 bases lay in between. This CDR3 has 15 amino acids. Germline CDR1 MGHRA, CDR2 YSYEKL.

The gene calls are TRBV7-9 and TRBJ2-7; weak D call: TRBD1 (6 bases). V was pared by 1 base and J by 4 bases, with 14 bases between. This CDR3 contains 15 residues. Germline V gene data show CDR1 as SEHNR and CDR2 as FQNEAQ (reference sequence). Here the CDR3 DNA reads TGTGCCAGCAGCTTAGGCGTTGGGACACCGTACGAGCAGTACGTC. This encodes CASSLGVGTPYEQYV.

CDR3 loop: CASSRDTGQGYGYTF. CDR3 coding DNA: TGCGCCAGCAGCCGTGATACAGGGCAGGGCTATGGCTACACCTTC. The chain employs TRBV5-1 and TRBJ1-2; possible D gene TRBD1, 6 bases. The CDR3 is 15 amino acids. V was shortened by 4 bases and J by 4 bases, with 17 bases between the two germline ends. From germline, CDR1 is SGHRS and CDR2 YFSETQ.

The chain recombines TRBV6-4 with TRBJ1-6; D remains ambiguous. The germline gives CDR1 MRHNA, CDR2 SNTAGT. CDR3 length: 10 residues. V shed 9 bases and J shed 10 bases, with 7 bases lying between them. The CDR3 DNA follows: TGTGCCAGACCCGAGTCACCCCTCCACTTT. It specifies CARPESPLHF.

The gene calls are TRBV5-5 and TRBJ1-1; D unclear. V was clipped by 5 bases and J by 7 bases, with 15 bases between them. The germline V gene encodes CDR1 SGHKS and CDR2 YYEKEE (reference sequence). CDR3 length: 13 residues. The CDR3 here is CASSSGPEGEAFF. As DNA, the CDR3 is TGTGCCAGCAGTTCTGGCCCGGAGGGTGAAGCTTTCTTT. Filled out from reference TRBV5-5 and TRBJ1-1, the complete variable domain reads DAGVTQSPTHLIKTRGQQVTLRCSPISGHKSVSWYQQVLGQGPQFIFQYYEKEERGRGNFPDRFSARQFPNYSSELNVNALLLGDSALYLCASSSGPEGEAFFGQGTRLTVV.

As DNA, the CDR3 is TGTGCCAGCAGTGAGGTTGGTCGGAGGTATAATTCACCCCTCCACTTT. This encodes CASSEVGRRYNSPLHF. The chain is built from TRBV6-4 and TRBJ1-6; D is unresolved. Germline V CDR1 and CDR2: MRHNA, SNTAGT. The CDR3 length is 16 residues. V gave up 3 bases and J gave up 4 bases, with 13 bases separating them.

The chain uses TRBV7-6 and TRBJ1-2; tentatively, D is TRBD1 (6 bases). Trimming left V 5 bases short and J 0 bases short, with 19 bases between. Germline V gene data show CDR1 as SGHVS and CDR2 as FNYEAQ. The CDR3 spans 17 residues. DNA for the CDR3: TGTGCCAGCAGCACCCGAGCGGGGGGCGACCCTAACTATGGCTACACCTTC. Translation: CASSTRAGGDPNYGYTF.

V is TRBV5-8 and J is TRBJ2-5; D remains unclear. Per the germline V gene, CDR1 is SGHTS and CDR2 is YDEGEE. The CDR3 is made up of 14 amino acids. V was shortened by 1 base and J by 0 bases, with 7 bases between the two germline ends. The CDR3 DNA follows: TGTGCCAGCAGCTTGTCCCCGTACCAAGAGACCCAGTACTTC. Translation gives CASSLSPYQETQYF.

The genes are TRBV19 and TRBJ1-5; TRBD1 matches at 8 bases. The CDR3 loop spans 13 amino acids. Germline V gives CDR1 LNHDA, CDR2 SQIVND (reference sequence). The V gene end was trimmed by 4 bases and the J gene end by 11 bases; junction bases not matched to a gene: 7. CDR3 bases: TGTGCCAGTAGTAAGGGACAGGATCTGGCCCAGCATTTT. Protein: CASSKGQDLAQHF.

The V gene is TRBV20-1, the J gene TRBJ2-1; D is undetermined. Germline values: CDR1 DFQATT, CDR2 SNEGSKA (reference sequence). Trimming removed 7 bases at V and 0 bases at J, with 4 bases between. The CDR3 runs to 11 residues. CDR3 amino acids: CSGNSYNEQFF. The CDR3 DNA reads as TGCAGTGGTAACTCCTACAATGAGCAGTTCTTC.

The chain uses TRBV5-4 and TRBJ1-1; D call uncertain. Germline V gene sequence: CDR1 SGHNT, CDR2 YYREEE (reference sequence). V gave up 2 bases and J gave up 0 bases, with 8 bases separating them. The length of the CDR3 is 14 residues. The CDR3 loop reads CASSLALLNTEAFF. The DNA of the CDR3 is TGTGCCAGCAGCTTAGCACTGCTGAACACTGAAGCTTTCTTT. Filled out from reference TRBV5-4 and TRBJ1-1, the complete variable domain reads ETGVTQSPTHLIKTRGQQVTLRCSSQSGHNTVSWYQQALGQGPQFIFQYYREEENGRGNFPPRFSGLQFPNYSSELNVNALELDDSALYLCASSLALLNTEAFFGQGTRLTVV.